The 9 T cell receptor beta chains below come from one sample, sequenced in a study of T-cell memory formation after mild COVID-19. One entry per CDR3 protein results from TCRdb running MiXCR on the 5' RACE reads. This sample has 300,000 to 400,000 distinct CDR3 sequences; about 15% occur once, and the top ten carry 20% to 25%. The specimen was PBMCs or a T cell subset sorted from them (not recorded which). The receptors originated from a young man who had mild COVID-19 (a few samples of this study predate the infection). Cell type and time point are not known.

This chain connects TRBV4-1 to TRBJ1-2; D possibly corresponds to TRBD1 (6 bases). The CDR3 loop spans 15 amino acids. CDR1 and CDR2 (germline): MGHRA, YSYEKL. The V and J ends lost 6 bases and 4 bases respectively, with 18 bases between them. CDR3 amino acids: CASRRGGTERYGYTF. The CDR3 bases are TGCGCCAGCAGGCGAGGGGGAACAGAACGCTATGGCTACACCTTC.

The chain recombines TRBV27 with TRBJ2-2; D ambiguous. The CDR3 is 14 residues long. The germline V and J ends were trimmed by 5 bases and 2 bases, with 9 bases remaining between them. The germline V gene encodes CDR1 MNHEY and CDR2 SMNVEV (reference sequence). In nucleotides, the CDR3 is TGTGCCAGCAGTACGTCACAAAACACCGGGGAGCTGTTTTTT. Its protein is CASSTSQNTGELFF.

This clonotype has a count of ten or more. This rearrangement joins TRBV12-3 or TRBV12-4 to TRBJ2-7, with D possibly TRBD1 on 6 matching bases. This CDR3 has 13 residues. The V and J ends lost 3 bases and 1 base respectively, with 7 bases between them. CDR3 nucleotide sequence: TGTGCCAGCAGTTTCGGACAGTCCTACGAGCAGTACTTC. Residues: CASSFGQSYEQYF.

This clonotype was detected a few times. The chain joins TRBV7-3 to TRBJ1-1; no clear D gene. CDR3 length equals 15 residues. V was clipped by 5 bases and J by 0 bases, with 13 bases between them. From germline, CDR1 is SGHTA and CDR2 FQGTGA. CDR3 region: CASSPPGELNTEAFF. The CDR3 coding sequence is TGTGCCAGCAGCCCCCCCGGGGAGCTGAACACTGAAGCTTTCTTT.

The chain is built from TRBV6-7 and TRBJ1-1; D perhaps matches TRBD1 (5 bases). TRBV6-7 carries the ORF label, with uncertain function. The CDR3 has 15 amino acids. V shed 7 bases and J shed 9 bases, with 24 bases lying between them. In nucleotides, the CDR3 is TGTGCCAGCAAAGGGGCCAAGGCCCGCCCTAGCAAAGCTTTCTTT. Translated, it gives CASKGAKARPSKAFF.

This clonotype was counted between two and nine times. The chain recombines TRBV6-5 with TRBJ2-3, with D maybe TRBD2 (6 bases). The CDR3 consists of 14 residues. Trimming cost V 3 bases and J 5 bases, with 12 bases left between them. CDR1 MNHEY and CDR2 SVGAGI come from the germline V gene. CDR3 in amino acids: CASSYGGEVDTQYF. The CDR3 nucleotides read TGTGCCAGCAGTTATGGAGGGGAGGTAGATACGCAGTATTTT.

The chain uses TRBV7-2 and TRBJ2-3, with 8 positions matching TRBD2. CDR1 is SGHTA, CDR2 FQGNSA, per germline. The V segment lost 6 bases and the J segment 5 bases; nucleotides outside the gene matches: 10. There are 15 residues in the CDR3. The CDR3: CASRPPAGGKDTQYF. CDR3 nucleotides: TGTGCCAGCAGGCCCCCGGCGGGGGGCAAAGATACGCAGTATTTT.

V usage is TRBV29-1 and J usage is TRBJ2-1; 8 nucleotides agree with TRBD1. The trim removed 4 bases at V and 3 bases at J, leaving 5 bases unmatched. The CDR3 totals 14 residues. The germline V gene encodes CDR1 SQVTM and CDR2 ANQGSEA. The CDR3 DNA sequence: TGCAGCGTTGTGGGGGGACAGGACTACAATGAGCAGTTCTTC. Translated: CSVVGGQDYNEQFF.

The V call is TRBV20-1, the J call TRBJ1-1; tentatively, D is TRBD1 (6 bases). This CDR3 comprises 14 residues. From germline, CDR1 is DFQATT and CDR2 SNEGSKA (reference sequence). V lost 1 base and J 3 bases, leaving 12 bases between the germline ends. This CDR3 is CSARALQGYTEAFF. CDR3 in DNA: TGCAGTGCTAGAGCACTTCAGGGGTACACTGAAGCTTTCTTT.